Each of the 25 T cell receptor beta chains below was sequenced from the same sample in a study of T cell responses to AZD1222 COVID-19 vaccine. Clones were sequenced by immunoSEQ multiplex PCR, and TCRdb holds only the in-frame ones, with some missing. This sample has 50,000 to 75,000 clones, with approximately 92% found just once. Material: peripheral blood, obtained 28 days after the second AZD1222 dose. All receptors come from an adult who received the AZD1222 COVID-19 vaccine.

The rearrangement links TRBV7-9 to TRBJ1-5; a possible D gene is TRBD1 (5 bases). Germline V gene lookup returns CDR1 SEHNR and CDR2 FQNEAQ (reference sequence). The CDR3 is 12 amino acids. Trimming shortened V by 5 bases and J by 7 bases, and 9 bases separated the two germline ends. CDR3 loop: CASSPGSQPQHF. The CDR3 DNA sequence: TGTGCCAGCAGCCCAGGGAGCCAGCCCCAGCATTTT. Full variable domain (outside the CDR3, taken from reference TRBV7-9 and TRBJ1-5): DTGVSQNPRHKITKRGQNVTFRCDPISEHNRLYWYRQTLGQGPEFLTYFQNEAQLEKSRLLSDRFSAERPKGSFSTLEIQRTEQGDSAMYLCASSPGSQPQHFGDGTRLSIL.

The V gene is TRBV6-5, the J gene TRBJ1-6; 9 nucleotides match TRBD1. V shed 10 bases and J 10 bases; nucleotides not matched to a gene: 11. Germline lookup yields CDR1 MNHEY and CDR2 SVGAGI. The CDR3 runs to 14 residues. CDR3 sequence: CATLRDRVLSPLHF. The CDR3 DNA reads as TGTGCCACCCTCCGGGACAGGGTATTATCACCCCTCCACTTT.

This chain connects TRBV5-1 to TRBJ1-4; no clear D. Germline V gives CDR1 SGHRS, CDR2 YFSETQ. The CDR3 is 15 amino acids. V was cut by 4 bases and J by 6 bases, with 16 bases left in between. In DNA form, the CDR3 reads TGCGCCAGCAGCCGCGTTGGATCCTTGGATGAAAAACTGTTTTTT. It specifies CASSRVGSLDEKLFF. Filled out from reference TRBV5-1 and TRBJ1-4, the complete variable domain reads KAGVTQTPRYLIKTRGQQVTLSCSPISGHRSVSWYQQTPGQGLQFLFEYFSETQRNKGNFPGRFSGRQFSNSRSEMNVSTLELGDSALYLCASSRVGSLDEKLFFGSGTQLSVL.

The CDR3 here is CASSLDAGGKGQPQHF. CDR3 coding DNA: TGTGCCAGCAGCCTAGACGCAGGGGGCAAAGGACAGCCCCAGCATTTT. The chain links TRBV7-2 to TRBJ1-5; TRBD1 matches 8 bases. This CDR3 is 16 amino acids long. Germline trimming cut 5 bases from V and 7 bases from J; bases unmatched to any gene: 13. Germline CDR1 SGHTA, CDR2 FQGNSA.

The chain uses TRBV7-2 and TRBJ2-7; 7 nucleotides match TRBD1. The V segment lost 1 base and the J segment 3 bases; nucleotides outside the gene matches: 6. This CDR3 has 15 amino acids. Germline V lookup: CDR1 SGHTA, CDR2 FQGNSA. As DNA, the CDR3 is TGTGCCAGCAGCTTAGTGGTGACAGGGAACTACGAGCAGTACTTC. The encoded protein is CASSLVVTGNYEQYF.

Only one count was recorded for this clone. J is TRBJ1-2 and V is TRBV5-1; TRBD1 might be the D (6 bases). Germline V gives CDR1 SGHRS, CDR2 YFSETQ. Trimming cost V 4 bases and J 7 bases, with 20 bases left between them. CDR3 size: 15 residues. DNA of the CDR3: TGCGCCAGCAGCACAAACCGGGAGGGGGGCTCTGGCTACACCTTC. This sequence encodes CASSTNREGGSGYTF.

The CDR3 here is CASSTQGGELFF. CDR3 in DNA: TGTGCCAGCAGCACCCAAGGGGGGGAGCTGTTTTTT. The V gene is TRBV9, the J gene TRBJ2-2; D gene unclear. CDR1 is SGDLS, CDR2 YYNGEE, per germline. V shed 4 bases and J shed 8 bases, with 9 bases lying between them. This CDR3 comprises 12 residues.

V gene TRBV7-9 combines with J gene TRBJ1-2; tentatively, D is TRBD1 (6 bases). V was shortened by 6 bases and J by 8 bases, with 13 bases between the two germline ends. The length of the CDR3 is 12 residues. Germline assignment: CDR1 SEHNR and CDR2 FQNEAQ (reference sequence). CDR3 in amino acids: CASRSSGEGYTF. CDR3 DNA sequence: TGTGCCAGCAGGAGTTCAGGGGAGGGCTACACCTTC.

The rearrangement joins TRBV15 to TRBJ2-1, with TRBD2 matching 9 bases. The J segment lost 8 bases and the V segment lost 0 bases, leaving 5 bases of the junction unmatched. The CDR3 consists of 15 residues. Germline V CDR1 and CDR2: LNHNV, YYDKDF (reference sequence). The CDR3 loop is CATSRDGAGGYEQFF. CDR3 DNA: TGTGCCACCAGCAGAGATGGAGCGGGGGGCTATGAGCAGTTCTTC.

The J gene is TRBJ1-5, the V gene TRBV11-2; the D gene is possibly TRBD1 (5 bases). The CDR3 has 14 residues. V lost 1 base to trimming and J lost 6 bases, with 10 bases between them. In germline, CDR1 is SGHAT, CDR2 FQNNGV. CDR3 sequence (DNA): TGTGCCAGCAGCTTAGGCCCAGGGAGTCAGCCCCAGCATTTT. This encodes CASSLGPGSQPQHF.

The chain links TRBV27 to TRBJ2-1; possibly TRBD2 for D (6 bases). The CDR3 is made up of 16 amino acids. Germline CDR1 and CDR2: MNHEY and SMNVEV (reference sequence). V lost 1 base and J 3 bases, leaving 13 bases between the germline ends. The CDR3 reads CASSLYGGTGYNEQFF. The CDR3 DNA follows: TGTGCCAGCAGTTTATATGGCGGGACTGGCTACAATGAGCAGTTCTTC.

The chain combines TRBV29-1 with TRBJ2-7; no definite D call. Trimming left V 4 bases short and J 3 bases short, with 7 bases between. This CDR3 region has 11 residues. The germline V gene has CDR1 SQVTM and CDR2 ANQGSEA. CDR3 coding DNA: TGCAGCGTTGCTGACGTCTACGAGCAGTACTTC. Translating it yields CSVADVYEQYF.

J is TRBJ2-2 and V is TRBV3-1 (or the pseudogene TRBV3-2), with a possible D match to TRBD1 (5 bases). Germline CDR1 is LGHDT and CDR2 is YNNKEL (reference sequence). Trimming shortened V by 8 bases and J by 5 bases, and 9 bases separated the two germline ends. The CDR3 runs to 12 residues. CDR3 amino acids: CASDSGTGELFF. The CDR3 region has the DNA TGTGCCAGCGACAGTGGGACCGGGGAGCTGTTTTTT.

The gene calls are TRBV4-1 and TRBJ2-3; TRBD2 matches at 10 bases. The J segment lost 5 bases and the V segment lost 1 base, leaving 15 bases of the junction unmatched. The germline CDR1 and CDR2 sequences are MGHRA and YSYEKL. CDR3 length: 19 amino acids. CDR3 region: CASSQAPDRQRGGLDTQYF. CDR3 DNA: TGCGCCAGCAGCCAAGCCCCAGATCGCCAGCGGGGGGGCTTAGATACGCAGTATTTT.

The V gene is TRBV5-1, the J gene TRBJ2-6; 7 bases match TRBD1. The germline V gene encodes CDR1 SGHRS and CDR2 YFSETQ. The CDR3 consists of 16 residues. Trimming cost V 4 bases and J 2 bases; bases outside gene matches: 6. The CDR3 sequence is CASSVTQGAGANVLTF. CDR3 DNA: TGCGCCAGCAGCGTGACTCAGGGGGCTGGGGCCAACGTCCTGACTTTC.

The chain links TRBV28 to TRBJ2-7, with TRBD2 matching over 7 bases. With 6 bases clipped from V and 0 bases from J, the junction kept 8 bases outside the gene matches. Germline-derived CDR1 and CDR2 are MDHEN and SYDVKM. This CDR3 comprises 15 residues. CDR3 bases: TGTGCCAGCAGACCGGGAGGCGATAGCTCCTACGAGCAGTACTTC. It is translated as CASRPGGDSSYEQYF.

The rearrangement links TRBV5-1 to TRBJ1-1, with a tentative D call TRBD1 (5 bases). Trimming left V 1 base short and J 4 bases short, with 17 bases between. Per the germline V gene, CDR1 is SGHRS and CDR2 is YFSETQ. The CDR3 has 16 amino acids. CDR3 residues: CASSLNVMRGGTEAFF. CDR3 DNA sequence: TGCGCCAGCAGCTTGAATGTTATGCGGGGGGGCACTGAAGCTTTCTTT.

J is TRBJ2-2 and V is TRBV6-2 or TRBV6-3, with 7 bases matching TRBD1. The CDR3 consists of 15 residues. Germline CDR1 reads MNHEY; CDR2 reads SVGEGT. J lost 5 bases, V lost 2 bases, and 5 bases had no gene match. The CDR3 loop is CASSYSRGMTGELFF. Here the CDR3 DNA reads TGTGCCAGCAGTTACAGCAGGGGGATGACCGGGGAGCTGTTTTTT.

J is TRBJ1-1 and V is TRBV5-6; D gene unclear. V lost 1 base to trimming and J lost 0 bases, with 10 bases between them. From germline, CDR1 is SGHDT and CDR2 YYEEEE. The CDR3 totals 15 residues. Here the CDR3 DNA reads TGTGCCAGCAGCTTGCGAGTACTTATGAACACTGAAGCTTTCTTT. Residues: CASSLRVLMNTEAFF.

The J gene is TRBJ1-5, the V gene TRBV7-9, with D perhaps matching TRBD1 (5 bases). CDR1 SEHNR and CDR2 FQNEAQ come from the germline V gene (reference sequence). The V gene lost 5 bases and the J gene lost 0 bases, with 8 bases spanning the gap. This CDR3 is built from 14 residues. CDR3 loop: CASSRDYSNQPQHF. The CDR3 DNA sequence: TGTGCCAGCAGCCGGGACTATAGCAATCAGCCCCAGCATTTT.

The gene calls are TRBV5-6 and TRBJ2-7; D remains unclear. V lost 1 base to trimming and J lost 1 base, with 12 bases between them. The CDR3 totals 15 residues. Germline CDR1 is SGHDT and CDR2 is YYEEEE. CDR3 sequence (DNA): TGTGCCAGCAGCTTGAACCCCGCCGGTTCCTACGAGCAGTACTTC. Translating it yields CASSLNPAGSYEQYF.

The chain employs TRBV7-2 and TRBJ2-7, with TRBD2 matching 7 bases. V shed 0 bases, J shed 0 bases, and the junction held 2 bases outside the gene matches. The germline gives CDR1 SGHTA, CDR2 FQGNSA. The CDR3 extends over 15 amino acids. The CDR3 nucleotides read TGTGCCAGCAGCTTAGCCGGGGGGTACTCCTACGAGCAGTACTTC. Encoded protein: CASSLAGGYSYEQYF.

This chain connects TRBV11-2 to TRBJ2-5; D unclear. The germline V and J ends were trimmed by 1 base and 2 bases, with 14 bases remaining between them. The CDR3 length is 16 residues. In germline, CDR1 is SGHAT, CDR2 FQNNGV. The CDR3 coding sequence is TGTGCCAGCAGCTTAGCGTCCGGCAGGACGCAAGAGACCCAGTACTTC. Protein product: CASSLASGRTQETQYF.

CDR3: CSAEGERAYGYTF. The CDR3 bases are TGCAGCGCCGAAGGGGAGAGGGCCTATGGCTACACCTTC. The V and J genes are TRBV29-1 and TRBJ1-2, with a tentative D call TRBD1 (5 bases). The CDR3 sequence is 13 residues long. Trimming shortened V by 7 bases and J by 4 bases, and 16 bases separated the two germline ends. Germline V CDR1 and CDR2: SQVTM, ANQGSEA.

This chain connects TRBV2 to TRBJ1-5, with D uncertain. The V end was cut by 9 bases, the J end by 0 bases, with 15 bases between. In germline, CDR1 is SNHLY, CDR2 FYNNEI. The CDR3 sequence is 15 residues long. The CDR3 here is CASKTTLYSNQPQHF. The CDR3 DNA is TGTGCCAGTAAAACGACACTGTATAGCAATCAGCCCCAGCATTTT.